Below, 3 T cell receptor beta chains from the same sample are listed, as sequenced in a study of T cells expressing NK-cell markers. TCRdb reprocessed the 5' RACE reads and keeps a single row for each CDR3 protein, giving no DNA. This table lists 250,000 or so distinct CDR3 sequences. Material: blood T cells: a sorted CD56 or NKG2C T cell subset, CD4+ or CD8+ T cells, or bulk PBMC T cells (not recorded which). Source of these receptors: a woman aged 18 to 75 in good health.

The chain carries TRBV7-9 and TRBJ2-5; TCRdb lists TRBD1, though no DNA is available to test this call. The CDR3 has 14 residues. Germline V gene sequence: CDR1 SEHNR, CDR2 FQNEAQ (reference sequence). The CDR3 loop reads CAGGRGDFQETQYF.

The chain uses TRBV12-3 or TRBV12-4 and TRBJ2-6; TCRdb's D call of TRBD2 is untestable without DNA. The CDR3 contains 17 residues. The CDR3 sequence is CASTTLAGAFGANVLTF.

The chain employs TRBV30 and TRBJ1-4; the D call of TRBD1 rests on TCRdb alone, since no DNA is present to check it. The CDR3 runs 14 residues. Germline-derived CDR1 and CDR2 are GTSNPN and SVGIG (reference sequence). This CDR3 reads CAWSPDRGNEKLFF.